These 9 T cell receptor beta chains originate from one sample sequenced in a study of vaccination effects on CD4 cells after COVID-19. Antigens for these TCRs are unknown. Under the ViraFEST assay, PBMC were stimulated with viral peptide pools so that antigen-specific CD4+ T cells expanded. Sequencing was performed afterwards. The authors isolated CD4+ T cells after about eleven days of culture. The study found no prior SARS-CoV-2 infection in the vaccine recipients, who tested negative for nucleocapsid antibodies. Assay used: immunoSEQ multiplex PCR; TCRdb lists only in-frame clones, some missing. The data hold about 41,000 clones, with around 77% observed a single time. The source material was CD4+ T cells from PBMCs cultured with HCoV-NL63 spike peptides, sampled before COVID-19 vaccination. The receptors were gathered from a human donor who received a COVID-19 vaccine.

The chain recombines TRBV9 with TRBJ2-2, with D uncertain. There are 17 residues in the CDR3. Between the trimmed V and J ends, which lost 0 bases and 7 bases, there was a span of 19 bases. CDR1 is SGDLS, CDR2 YYNGEE, per germline. DNA of the CDR3: TGTGCCAGCAGCGTAGCCAATACTGGGGTCGGTGGCGGGGAGCTGTTTTTT. Its translation: CASSVANTGVGGGELFF.

Comments on this clone: An end of the junction does not agree with germline; a read error may underlie this. The chain joins TRBV2 to TRBJ2-3; maybe TRBD2 (5 bases). CDR1 and CDR2 from the germline V gene are SNHLY and FYNNEI. This CDR3 has 14 amino acids. CDR3: CASTEYGVSDTQYF. The CDR3, as DNA: TGTGCCAGCACTGAATACGGGGTTTCAGATACGCAGTATTTT.

Only one count was recorded for this clone. The rearrangement uses TRBV6-5 and TRBJ2-2, with 7 bases fitting TRBD1. The CDR3 runs 14 residues. J lost 8 bases, V lost 4 bases, and 7 bases had no gene match. Germline V gene lookup returns CDR1 MNHEY and CDR2 SVGAGI. The CDR3 sequence is CASSFPGTVGELFF. In DNA form, the CDR3 reads TGTGCCAGCAGTTTCCCCGGGACAGTTGGGGAGCTGTTTTTT.

The rearrangement uses TRBV21-1 and TRBJ2-7; the table's D gene call, TRBD1, was not cross checked with the DNA. TRBV21-1 is recorded as a pseudogene. This CDR3 contains 18 residues. CDR3 sequence: CASSKKETGGPNSYEQYV. In DNA, the CDR3 is TGTGCCAGCAGCAAAAAGGAGACAGGGGGCCCTAACTCCTACGAGCAGTACGTC.

V gene TRBV6-2 or TRBV6-3 combines with J gene TRBJ1-2, with 9 positions matching TRBD1. V was pared by 5 bases and J by 6 bases, with 13 bases of the junction left unmatched. This CDR3 comprises 16 residues. Germline CDR1 reads MNHEY; CDR2 reads SVGEGT. The CDR3 DNA follows: TGTGCCAGCAGTCCGAACCGGGACAGGGTTCTAGATGGCTACACCTTC. Amino acid sequence: CASSPNRDRVLDGYTF.

The chain employs TRBV18 and TRBJ1-4; a possible D gene is TRBD1 (6 bases). V shed 1 base and J shed 6 bases, with 12 bases lying between them. The CDR3 is 15 amino acids. CDR1 is KGHSH and CDR2 is LQKENI in the germline V gene. The CDR3 sequence: CASSPRTGMDEKLFF. In nucleotides, the CDR3 is TGTGCCAGCTCACCACGAACAGGGATGGATGAAAAACTGTTTTTT.

The V call is TRBV19, the J call TRBJ1-2; possibly TRBD1 for D (5 bases). CDR3 length: 15 residues. V dropped 6 bases and J dropped 3 bases, with 17 bases sitting between them. The germline CDR1 and CDR2 sequences are LNHDA and SQIVND (reference sequence). CDR3 in amino acids: CASSAGRGRDYGYTF. Written as DNA, the CDR3 is TGTGCCAGTAGCGCTGGGAGGGGCAGGGACTATGGCTACACCTTC. Full variable domain (rest looked up from reference TRBV19 and TRBJ1-2): DGGITQSPKYLFRKEGQNVTLSCEQNLNHDAMYWYRQDPGQGLRLIYYSQIVNDFQKGDIAEGYSVSREKKESFPLTVTSAQKNPTAFYLCASSAGRGRDYGYTFGSGTRLTVV.

This chain joins TRBV5-1 and TRBJ1-5; no definite D call. The CDR3 spans 13 residues. Trimming left V 2 bases short and J 5 bases short, with 8 bases between. The germline V gene has CDR1 SGHRS and CDR2 YFSETQ. CDR3 in amino acids: CASSLQWDQPQHF. CDR3 bases: TGCGCCAGCAGCTTACAGTGGGATCAGCCCCAGCATTTT.

The chain uses TRBV12-3 or TRBV12-4 and TRBJ1-2; D not certain. V lost 4 bases and J lost 7, with 10 bases in between. This CDR3 is built from 12 residues. The CDR3 spells CASSSRIGGYTF. In nucleotides, the CDR3 is TGTGCCAGCAGTTCGAGGATCGGTGGCTACACCTTC.